The subject of this entry is one T cell receptor beta chain. Its antigen remains unidentified. Per the germline V gene, CDR1 is SGHTA and CDR2 is FQGTGA. This CDR3 region has 13 residues. Trimming removed 5 bases from V and 10 bases from J, with 15 bases in between. These data originate in a study of T cell repertoires in cytomegalovirus infection. Looking at the study overall: An indication of both CMV infection and matching HLA type came from public TCR beta signatures.

Study-level points and caveats: Carriage of CMV together with the relevant HLA was identifiable through cumulative public TCR beta family frequency.

TCRdb redid the calling of the reads with MiXCR, one entry per CDR3 protein. The table lists more than 350,000 distinct CDR3 sequences, approximately 31% of them singletons. This TCR was recovered from a human donor in good health (CMV status not recorded). Some clones in this sample may be carry-over from other donors' samples. V and J are TRBV7-3 and TRBJ2-1; D gene unclear. Sequenced material: PBMCs. DNA of the CDR3: TGTGCCAGCAGCCCAACGGCATTTTTGGAGCAGTTCTTC. It codes for CASSPTAFLEQFF.